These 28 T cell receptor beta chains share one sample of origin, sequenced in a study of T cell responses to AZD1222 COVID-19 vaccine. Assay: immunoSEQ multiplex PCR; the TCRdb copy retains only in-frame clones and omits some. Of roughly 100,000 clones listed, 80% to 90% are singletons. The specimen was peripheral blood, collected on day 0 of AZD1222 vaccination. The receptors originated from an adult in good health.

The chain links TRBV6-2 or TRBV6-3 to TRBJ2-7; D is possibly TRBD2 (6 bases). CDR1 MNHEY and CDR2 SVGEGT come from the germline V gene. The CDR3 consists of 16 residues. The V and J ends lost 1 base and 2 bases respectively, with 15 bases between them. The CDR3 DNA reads TGTGCCAGCAGTTACTGGGGGAGGCACTTGACCTACGAGCAGTACTTC. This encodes CASSYWGRHLTYEQYF.

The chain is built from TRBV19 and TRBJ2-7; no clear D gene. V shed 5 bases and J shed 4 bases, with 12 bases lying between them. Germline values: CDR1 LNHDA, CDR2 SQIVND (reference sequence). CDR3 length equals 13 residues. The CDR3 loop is CASSEETEYEQYF. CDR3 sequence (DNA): TGTGCCAGTAGTGAGGAGACCGAGTACGAGCAGTACTTC.

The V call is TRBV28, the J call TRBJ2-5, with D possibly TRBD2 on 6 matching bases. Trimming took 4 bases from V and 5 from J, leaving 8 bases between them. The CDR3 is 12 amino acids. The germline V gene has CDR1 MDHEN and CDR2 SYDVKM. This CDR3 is CASSSRGETQYF. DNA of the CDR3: TGTGCCAGCAGTTCCCGGGGGGAGACCCAGTACTTC.

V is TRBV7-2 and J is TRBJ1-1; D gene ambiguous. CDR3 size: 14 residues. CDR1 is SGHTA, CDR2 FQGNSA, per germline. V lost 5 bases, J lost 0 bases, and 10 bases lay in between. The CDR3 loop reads CASSPTSVNTEAFF. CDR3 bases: TGTGCCAGCAGCCCCACTTCGGTGAACACTGAAGCTTTCTTT.

CDR3 bases: TGTGCCAGCAGGCTAGGGGATGAGCAGTTCTTC. Translating gives CASRLGDEQFF. This chain connects TRBV4-2 to TRBJ2-1; a weak D match, TRBD1 (5 bases). CDR3 length: 11 residues. The germline CDR1 and CDR2 sequences are LGHNA and YNFKEQ. With 6 bases removed from V and 8 bases from J, the gap between germline ends came to 8 bases.

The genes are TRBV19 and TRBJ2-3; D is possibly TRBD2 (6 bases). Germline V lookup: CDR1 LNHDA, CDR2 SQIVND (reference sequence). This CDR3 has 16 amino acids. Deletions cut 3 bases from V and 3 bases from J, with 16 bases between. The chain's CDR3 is CASSIDLALGTDTQYF. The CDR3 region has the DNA TGTGCCAGTAGTATTGATCTAGCGTTAGGTACAGATACGCAGTATTTT. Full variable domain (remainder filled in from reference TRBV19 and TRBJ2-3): DGGITQSPKYLFRKEGQNVTLSCEQNLNHDAMYWYRQDPGQGLRLIYYSQIVNDFQKGDIAEGYSVSREKKESFPLTVTSAQKNPTAFYLCASSIDLALGTDTQYFGPGTRLTVL.

The CDR3 sequence is CASRSLPVEQYF. The CDR3 nucleotides read TGTGCCAGCAGAAGCCTGCCGGTCGAGCAGTACTTC. V is TRBV2 and J is TRBJ2-7; D is undetermined. Germline lookup yields CDR1 SNHLY and CDR2 FYNNEI. Trimming pared 6 bases from V and 6 bases from J, leaving 12 bases between. CDR3 length: 12 residues.

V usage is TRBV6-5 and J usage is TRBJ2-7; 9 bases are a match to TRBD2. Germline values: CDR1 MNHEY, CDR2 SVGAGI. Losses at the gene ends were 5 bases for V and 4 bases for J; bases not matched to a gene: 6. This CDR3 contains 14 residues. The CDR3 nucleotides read TGTGCCAGCAGTCCGACTAGCGGTGCTTACGAGCAGTACTTC. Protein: CASSPTSGAYEQYF.

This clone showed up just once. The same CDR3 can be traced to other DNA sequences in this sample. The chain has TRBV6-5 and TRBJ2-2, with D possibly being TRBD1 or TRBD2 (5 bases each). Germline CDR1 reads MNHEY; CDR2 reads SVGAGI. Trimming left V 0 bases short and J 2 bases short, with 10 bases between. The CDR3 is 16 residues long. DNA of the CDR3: TGTGCCAGCAGTTACTCGAGGGGAGAAAACACCGGGGAGCTGTTTTTT. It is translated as CASSYSRGENTGELFF.

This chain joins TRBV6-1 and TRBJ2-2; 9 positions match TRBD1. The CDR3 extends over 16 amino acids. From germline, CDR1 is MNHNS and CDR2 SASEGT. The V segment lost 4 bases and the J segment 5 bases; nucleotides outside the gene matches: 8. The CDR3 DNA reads TGTGCCAGCAGTGGCGACCGCGGGACAGGGACCGGGGAGCTGTTTTTT. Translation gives CASSGDRGTGTGELFF.

For the CDR3, the DNA is TGTGCCAGCAGTTACGTGGGGGGTACCACTGAAGCTTTCTTT. As protein: CASSYVGGTTEAFF. The V and J genes are TRBV6-2 or TRBV6-3 and TRBJ1-1; maybe TRBD1 (5 bases). The V gene's germline CDR1 is MNHEY and CDR2 SVGEGT. This CDR3 spans 14 amino acids. V was clipped by 2 bases and J by 4 bases, with 11 bases between them.

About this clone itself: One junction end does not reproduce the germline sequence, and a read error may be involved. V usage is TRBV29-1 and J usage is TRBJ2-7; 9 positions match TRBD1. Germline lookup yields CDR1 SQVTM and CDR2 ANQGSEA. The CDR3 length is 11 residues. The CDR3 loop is CSVRDRATHHF. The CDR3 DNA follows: TGCAGCGTAAGGGACAGGGCAACCCACCACTTC.

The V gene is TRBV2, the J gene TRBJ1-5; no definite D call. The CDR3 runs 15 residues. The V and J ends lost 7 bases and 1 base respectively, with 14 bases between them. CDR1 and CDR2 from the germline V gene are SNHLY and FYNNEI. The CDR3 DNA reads TGTGCCAGCAAGGAGACATTTTCGAGCAATCAGCCCCAGCATTTT. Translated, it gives CASKETFSSNQPQHF.

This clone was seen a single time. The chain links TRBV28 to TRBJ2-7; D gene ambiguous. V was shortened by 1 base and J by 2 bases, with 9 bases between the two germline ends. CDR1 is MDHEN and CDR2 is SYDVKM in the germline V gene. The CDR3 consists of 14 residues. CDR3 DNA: TGTGCCAGCAGTTTATCGACGGTTACCTACGAGCAGTACTTC. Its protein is CASSLSTVTYEQYF.

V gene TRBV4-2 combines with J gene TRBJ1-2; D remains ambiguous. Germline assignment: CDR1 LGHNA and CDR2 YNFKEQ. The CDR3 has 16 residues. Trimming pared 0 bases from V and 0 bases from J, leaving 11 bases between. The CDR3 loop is CASSQDHIASNYGYTF. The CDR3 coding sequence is TGTGCCAGCAGCCAAGATCACATAGCGTCTAACTATGGCTACACCTTC.

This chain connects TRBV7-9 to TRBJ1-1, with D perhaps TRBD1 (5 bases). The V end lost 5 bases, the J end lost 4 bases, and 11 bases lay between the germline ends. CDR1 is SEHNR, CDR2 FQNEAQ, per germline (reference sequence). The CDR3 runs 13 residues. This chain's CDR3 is CASSHEGVTEAFF. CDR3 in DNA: TGTGCCAGCAGCCACGAAGGGGTCACTGAAGCTTTCTTT.

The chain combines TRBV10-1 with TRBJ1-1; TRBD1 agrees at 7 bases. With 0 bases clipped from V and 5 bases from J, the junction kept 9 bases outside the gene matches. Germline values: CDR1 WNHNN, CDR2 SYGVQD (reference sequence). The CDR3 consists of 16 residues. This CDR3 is CASSESRQNRGTEAFF. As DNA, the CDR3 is TGCGCCAGCAGTGAGTCAAGGCAAAACAGGGGTACTGAAGCTTTCTTT.

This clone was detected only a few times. Here the CDR3 reads CASSPRGSAPLHF. The DNA for the CDR3 is TGTGCCAGCAGCCCTAGGGGTTCGGCACCCCTCCACTTT. The chain couples TRBV11-2 to TRBJ1-6; TRBD1 might be the D (5 bases). Germline V gives CDR1 SGHAT, CDR2 FQNNGV. Trimming cost V 5 bases and J 11 bases, with 13 bases left between them. This CDR3 spans 13 amino acids.

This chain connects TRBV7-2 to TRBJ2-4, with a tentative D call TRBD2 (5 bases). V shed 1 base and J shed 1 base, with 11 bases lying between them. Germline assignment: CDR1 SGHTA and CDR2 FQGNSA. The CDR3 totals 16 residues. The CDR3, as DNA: TGTGCCAGCAGCTTAGGTGGGAGAGTGGCCAAAAACATTCAGTACTTC. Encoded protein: CASSLGGRVAKNIQYF.

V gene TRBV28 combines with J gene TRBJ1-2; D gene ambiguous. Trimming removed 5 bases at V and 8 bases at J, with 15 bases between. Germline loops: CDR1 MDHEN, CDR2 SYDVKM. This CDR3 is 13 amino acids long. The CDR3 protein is CASSLRARGGYTF. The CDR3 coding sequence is TGTGCCAGCAGTCTCCGGGCCCGAGGGGGCTACACCTTC.

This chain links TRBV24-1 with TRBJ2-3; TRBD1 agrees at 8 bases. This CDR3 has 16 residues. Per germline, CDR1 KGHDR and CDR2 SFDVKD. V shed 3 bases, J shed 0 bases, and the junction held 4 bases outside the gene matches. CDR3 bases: TGTGCCACCAGTGATCGGACAGGGCCCAGCACAGATACGCAGTATTTT. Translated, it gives CATSDRTGPSTDTQYF.

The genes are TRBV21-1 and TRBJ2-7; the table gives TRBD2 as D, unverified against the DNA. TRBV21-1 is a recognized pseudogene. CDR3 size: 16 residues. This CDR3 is CANEGLAGLPSYEQYF. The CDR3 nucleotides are TGTGCCAACGAGGGGCTAGCGGGGCTTCCGTCCTACGAGCAGTACTTC.

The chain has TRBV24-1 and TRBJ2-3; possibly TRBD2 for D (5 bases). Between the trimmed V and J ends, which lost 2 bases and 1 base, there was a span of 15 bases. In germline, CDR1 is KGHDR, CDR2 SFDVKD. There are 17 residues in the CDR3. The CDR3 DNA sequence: TGTGCCACCAGTGATTCCGTTAGCAGGAGGCGCACAGATACGCAGTATTTT. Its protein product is CATSDSVSRRRTDTQYF.

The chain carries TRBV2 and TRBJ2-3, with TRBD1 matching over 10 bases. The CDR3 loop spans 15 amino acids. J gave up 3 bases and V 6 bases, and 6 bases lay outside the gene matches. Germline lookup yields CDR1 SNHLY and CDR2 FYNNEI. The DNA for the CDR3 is TGTGCCAGCAGCGACAGGGGGCGCATGACAGATACGCAGTATTTT. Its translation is CASSDRGRMTDTQYF.

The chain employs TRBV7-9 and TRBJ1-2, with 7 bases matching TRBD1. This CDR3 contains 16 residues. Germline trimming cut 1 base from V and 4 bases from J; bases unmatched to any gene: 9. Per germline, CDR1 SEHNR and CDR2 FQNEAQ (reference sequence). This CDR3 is CASSLGPPDRAYGYTF. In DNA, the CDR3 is TGTGCCAGCAGCTTAGGGCCTCCTGACAGGGCCTATGGCTACACCTTC. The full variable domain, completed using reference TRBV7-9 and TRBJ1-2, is DTGVSQNPRHKITKRGQNVTFRCDPISEHNRLYWYRQTLGQGPEFLTYFQNEAQLEKSRLLSDRFSAERPKGSFSTLEIQRTEQGDSAMYLCASSLGPPDRAYGYTFGSGTRLTVV.

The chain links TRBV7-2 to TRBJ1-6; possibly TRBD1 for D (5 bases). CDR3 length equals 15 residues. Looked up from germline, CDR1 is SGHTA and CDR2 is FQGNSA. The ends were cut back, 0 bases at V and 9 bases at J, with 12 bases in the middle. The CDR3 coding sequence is TGTGCCAGCAGCTTAGCGGGGGGTTGGGGTTCACCCCTCCACTTT. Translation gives CASSLAGGWGSPLHF.

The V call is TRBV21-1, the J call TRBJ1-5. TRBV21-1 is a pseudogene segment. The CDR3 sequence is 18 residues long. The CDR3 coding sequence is TGTGCCAGCAGCACACGTAAGACGGGGGTCGATAGCAATCAGCCCCAGCATTTT. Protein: CASSTRKTGVDSNQPQHF.

The DNA of the CDR3 is TGTGCCAGTAGTATAGACCCGGGGGCGAACACTGAAGCTTTCTTT. This encodes CASSIDPGANTEAFF. J is TRBJ1-1 and V is TRBV19; possibly TRBD1 for D (6 bases). The V end was cut by 0 bases, the J end by 1 base, with 9 bases between. The CDR3 consists of 15 residues. Germline V CDR1 and CDR2: LNHDA, SQIVND (reference sequence).